These 8 T cell receptor beta chains came from one sample sequenced in a study of tumor and adjacent non-tumor tissue in lung cancer. A modified ARM-PCR protocol with three rounds of nested PCR amplified TCRbeta. TCRdb re-called the multiplex PCR reads with MiXCR, one entry per CDR3 protein. In the table there are approximately 150,000 distinct CDR3 sequences, approximately 66% of which are singletons. RNA was extracted from bulk tissue without any cell sorting. The sequencing sample was made of lung tumor tissue. Receptors originate from a man between 60 and 70 years old with small cell lung cancer.

This clonotype has just a few counts. One base away lies a much larger clone, so this may be a sequencing read error. J is TRBJ1-3 and V is TRBV20-1; 7 bases are a match to TRBD1. Per the germline V gene, CDR1 is DFQATT and CDR2 is SNEGSKA (reference sequence). The CDR3 has 14 amino acids. In DNA form, the CDR3 reads TGCAGTGCTAAGGGGGCCCCCTCTGGAAACATCATATATTTT. Translating it yields CSAKGAPSGNIIYF.

In the case of this clonotype: A much more abundant neighbour one base away suggests this may be a read error. V usage is TRBV10-3 and J usage is TRBJ2-2; D may be TRBD1 or TRBD2 (7 bases each). CDR1 is ENHRY, CDR2 SYGVKD, per germline. This CDR3 is built from 15 residues. CDR3 protein: CGIPKGAGANGELFF. The DNA of the CDR3 is TGTGGCATCCCCAAGGGGGCGGGAGCGAACGGGGAGCTGTTTTTT.

The genes are TRBV5-5 and TRBJ2-7; TRBD1 or TRBD2 may be the D gene (5 bases each). Per the germline V gene, CDR1 is SGHKS and CDR2 is YYEKEE (reference sequence). This CDR3 comprises 14 residues. The germline V and J ends were trimmed by 4 bases and 4 bases, with 15 bases remaining between them. CDR3 sequence reads: CASSALTGPYEQYF. The CDR3 DNA reads TGTGCCAGCAGCGCGCTTACGGGACCGTACGAGCAGTACTTC.

This clonotype occurred a few times. CDR3 DNA sequence: TGTGCCAGCAGCCTGCGACCCGATCAGCCCCAGCATTTT. Translation gives CASSLRPDQPQHF. This sequence joins TRBV11-2 and TRBJ1-5, with no clear D. V lost 5 bases, J lost 5 bases, and 10 bases lay in between. This CDR3 comprises 13 residues. Germline V lookup: CDR1 SGHAT, CDR2 FQNNGV.

On this clonotype itself: Lacking the conserved final phenylalanine or tryptophan, this CDR3 likely reflects a read error. DNA for the CDR3: TGTGCCAGCAGTTTAGGGGTGAGTGAGGCTTTCTCT. This translates into CASSLGVSEAFS. The V gene is TRBV28, the J gene TRBJ1-1; D unclear. The germline V gene encodes CDR1 MDHEN and CDR2 SYDVKM. The germline V and J ends were trimmed by 2 bases and 11 bases, with 12 bases remaining between them. The CDR3 totals 12 residues.

On this clonotype itself: Here the CDR3 omits its conserved ending phenylalanine or tryptophan, so a read error is the likely source. The chain carries TRBV12-3 or TRBV12-4 and TRBJ1-1; D may be TRBD1 (5 bases). This CDR3 spans 15 amino acids. The V end lost 6 bases, the J end lost 2 bases, and 16 bases lay between the germline ends. The CDR3: CASSRPPTVNTEAFI. The CDR3, as DNA: TGTGCCAGCAGCCGACCCCCGACAGTTAACACTGAAGCTTTCATT.

The sample holds many counts of this clonotype. This chain uses TRBV11-2 with TRBJ1-1, with a tentative D call TRBD1 (6 bases). CDR1 is SGHAT and CDR2 is FQNNGV in the germline V gene. The ends were cut back, 4 bases at V and 5 bases at J, with 17 bases in the middle. This CDR3 contains 15 residues. The CDR3 region is CASSSGFGGQTEAFF. CDR3 coding DNA: TGTGCCAGCAGCTCAGGGTTTGGGGGCCAAACTGAAGCTTTCTTT.

This clonotype was seen only a few times. The chain is built from TRBV29-1 and TRBJ1-1, with a possible D match to TRBD1 (5 bases). The CDR3 consists of 14 residues. Trimming cost V 2 bases and J 8 bases, with 18 bases left between them. The germline CDR1 and CDR2 sequences are SQVTM and ANQGSEA. The CDR3: CSVETPRTGSEAFF. For the CDR3, the DNA is TGCAGCGTTGAAACACCGAGAACAGGTTCCGAAGCTTTCTTT.